A single sample is the source of the 21 T cell receptor beta chains below, sequenced in a study of blood T cell repertoires in COVID-19. Sequencing was performed with immunoSEQ multiplex PCR; in TCRdb, only in-frame clones are kept and a portion is missing. The data hold fewer than 250,000 clones, with approximately 86% observed a single time. The specimen was PBMCs or T cells enriched from blood (not recorded which). Source of these receptors: a middle-aged woman with acute COVID-19.

The chain carries TRBV30 and TRBJ2-1; 11 bases match TRBD2. This CDR3 comprises 15 residues. Germline CDR1 GTSNPN, CDR2 SVGIG (reference sequence). After removal of 2 bases from V and 9 bases from J, the junction contained 9 bases not matched to a gene. CDR3 coding DNA: TGTGCCTGGAGTCGGGATAGCGGGAGGGCCCGTGAGCAGTTCTTC. Protein: CAWSRDSGRAREQFF.

This CDR3 is CASSTRRQPDQETQYF. CDR3 in DNA: TGTGCCAGCAGCACCCGGAGACAGCCCGATCAGGAGACCCAGTACTTC. The J gene is TRBJ2-5, the V gene TRBV21-1; TRBD1, as called in the table, went unchecked against the DNA. TRBV21-1 is deemed a pseudogene. The CDR3 runs to 16 residues.

The chain couples TRBV2 to TRBJ1-5; 7 nucleotides line up with TRBD1. With V trimmed by 2 bases and J by 1 base, 5 bases remained unmatched. CDR1 is SNHLY and CDR2 is FYNNEI in the germline V gene. The CDR3 has 16 residues. The CDR3 DNA is TGTGCCAGCAGTGAAAGGACAGGAGGCAGCAATCAGCCCCAGCATTTT. It encodes CASSERTGGSNQPQHF.

The rearrangement uses TRBV4-3 and TRBJ2-5, with a weak D call TRBD2 (5 bases). Germline loops: CDR1 LGHNA, CDR2 YSLEER. The CDR3 consists of 15 residues. Trimming left V 0 bases short and J 5 bases short, with 13 bases between. The CDR3 DNA sequence: TGCGCCAGCAGCCAAGATCCGGGGTTCGGGGAGACCCAGTACTTC. Translating gives CASSQDPGFGETQYF.

V is TRBV4-2 and J is TRBJ1-6; 7 bases are a match to TRBD1. This CDR3 region has 14 residues. V was pared by 6 bases and J by 6 bases, with 5 bases of the junction left unmatched. Germline assignment: CDR1 LGHNA and CDR2 YNFKEQ. DNA of the CDR3: TGTGCCAGCAGAAGGAACAGGGGTAATTCACCCCTCCACTTT. Amino acid sequence: CASRRNRGNSPLHF.

This sequence joins TRBV11-1 and TRBJ2-3; D not resolved. CDR3 length: 14 residues. V was clipped by 5 bases and J by 6 bases, with 15 bases between them. Germline V CDR1 and CDR2: SGHAT, FQDESV (reference sequence). The CDR3 sequence is CASSPGLRLDTQYF. The CDR3 DNA reads TGTGCCAGCAGCCCAGGTCTCCGTCTGGATACGCAGTATTTT.

The V gene is TRBV10-3, the J gene TRBJ1-6; no definite D call. V was trimmed by 3 bases and J by 9 bases, leaving 9 bases between them. This CDR3 has 13 residues. Germline V gene lookup returns CDR1 ENHRY and CDR2 SYGVKD. The CDR3 DNA reads as TGTGCCATCAGTGATGAGGGCCTTTCACCCCTCCACTTT. Translated, it gives CAISDEGLSPLHF.

This sequence joins TRBV4-2 and TRBJ2-3; D may be TRBD1 (5 bases). Germline assignment: CDR1 LGHNA and CDR2 YNFKEQ. The CDR3 is made up of 18 amino acids. V was shortened by 1 base and J by 1 base, with 18 bases between the two germline ends. The CDR3 loop is CASSQVPTRGTGTDTQYF. CDR3 in DNA: TGTGCCAGCAGCCAAGTTCCCACAAGGGGCACGGGCACAGATACGCAGTATTTT.

The chain uses TRBV6-2 or TRBV6-3 and TRBJ2-5, with 7 bases that match TRBD2. This CDR3 has 16 amino acids. Per germline, CDR1 MNHEY and CDR2 SVGEGT. V gave up 2 bases and J gave up 4 bases; unmatched junction bases: 10. This CDR3 reads CASSYGTSGATETQYF. DNA for the CDR3: TGTGCCAGCAGTTACGGTACCAGCGGGGCCACAGAGACCCAGTACTTC.

The genes are TRBV12-3 or TRBV12-4 and TRBJ2-1; perhaps TRBD2 as D (6 bases). Trimming removed 7 bases at V and 10 bases at J, with 14 bases between. The CDR3 covers 12 residues. The CDR3 coding sequence is TGTGCCAGCACCCTCCCGGGGGACGAGCAGTTCTTC. It encodes CASTLPGDEQFF.

The chain links TRBV12-3 or TRBV12-4 to TRBJ1-2; 9 positions agree with TRBD1. V lost 6 bases to trimming and J lost 7 bases; unmatched junction nucleotides: 6. The CDR3 is 13 residues long. As DNA, the CDR3 is TGTGCCAGCAGGGGGGACAGGGTTAGTGGCTACACCTTC. The encoded protein is CASRGDRVSGYTF.

The chain combines TRBV7-7 with TRBJ2-7; 7 nucleotides align to TRBD2. V was clipped by 4 bases and J by 3 bases; unmatched bases: 9. CDR3 size: 15 residues. The germline CDR1 and CDR2 sequences are SSHAT and FNYEAQ (reference sequence). CDR3 in DNA: TGTGCCAGCAGCTCAGGAGGTCCGGGAGGCTACGAGCAGTACTTC. It yields the protein CASSSGGPGGYEQYF. The complete variable domain, with remaining parts taken from reference TRBV7-7 and TRBJ2-7, reads GAGVSQSPRYKVTKRGQDVTLRCDPISSHATLYWYQQALGQGPEFLTYFNYEAQPDKSGLPSDRFSAERPEGSISTLTIQRTEQRDSAMYRCASSSGGPGGYEQYFGPGTRLTVT.

This clone was detected once. CDR3 in amino acids: CASGGQGEFF. CDR3 sequence (DNA): TGTGCCAGCGGAGGACAGGGGGAGTTCTTC. V and J are TRBV12-3 or TRBV12-4 and TRBJ2-1, with TRBD1 matching 10 bases. CDR3 length equals 10 residues. V lost 8 bases, J lost 14 bases, and 3 bases stayed unmatched.

This sequence joins TRBV28 and TRBJ2-7; D might be TRBD1 (6 bases). The CDR3 has 16 residues. CDR1 is MDHEN, CDR2 SYDVKM, per germline. V lost 2 bases and J 0 bases, leaving 14 bases between the germline ends. CDR3 loop: CASSLHDRRSSYEQYF. The DNA for the CDR3 is TGTGCCAGCAGTTTACATGACAGGAGAAGCTCCTACGAGCAGTACTTC.

This clone occurred once. This chain connects TRBV6-5 to TRBJ1-2; D possibly corresponds to TRBD1 (5 bases). Trimming shortened V by 6 bases and J by 6 bases, and 14 bases separated the two germline ends. CDR1 and CDR2 from the germline V gene are MNHEY and SVGAGI. The CDR3 sequence is 13 residues long. Here the CDR3 reads CASRPQGLDGYTF. DNA of the CDR3: TGTGCCAGCAGACCGCAGGGTTTGGATGGCTACACCTTC.

The chain carries TRBV18 and TRBJ1-3; TRBD1 matches at 9 bases. The trim removed 3 bases at V and 0 bases at J, leaving 6 bases unmatched. The CDR3 is 17 amino acids. Germline V CDR1 and CDR2: KGHSH, LQKENI. CDR3 in amino acids: CASSPGTGRPSGNTIYF. DNA for the CDR3: TGTGCCAGCTCACCGGGGACAGGGCGCCCCTCTGGAAACACCATATATTTT.

The rearrangement joins TRBV27 to TRBJ1-2, with D possibly being TRBD1 (6 bases). The length of the CDR3 is 14 residues. V was trimmed by 3 bases and J by 4 bases, leaving 12 bases between them. Looked up from germline, CDR1 is MNHEY and CDR2 is SMNVEV (reference sequence). The CDR3 DNA is TGTGCCAGCAGTTTCGGACAGAGTGGCTATGGCTACACCTTC. Encoded protein: CASSFGQSGYGYTF.

This chain connects TRBV12-3 or TRBV12-4 to TRBJ1-2; D remains ambiguous. V lost 6 bases, J lost 4 bases, and 12 bases lay in between. The CDR3 spans 13 residues. This CDR3 reads CASSRVAGYGYTF. The CDR3 coding sequence is TGTGCCAGCAGCCGAGTAGCGGGCTATGGCTACACCTTC.

CDR3 bases: TGTGCCTCGGGAGGGGGAAAGAACACTGAAGCTTTCTTT. Protein: CASGGGKNTEAFF. The chain carries TRBV28 and TRBJ1-1; D possibly corresponds to TRBD1 (6 bases). The CDR3 contains 13 residues. Between the trimmed V and J ends, which lost 11 bases and 1 base, there was a span of 14 bases. From germline, CDR1 is MDHEN and CDR2 SYDVKM.

The V and J genes are TRBV4-3 and TRBJ1-5; D is uncertain. This CDR3 is built from 14 residues. Germline V gene sequence: CDR1 LGHNA, CDR2 YSLEER. V lost 1 base and J 9 bases, leaving 13 bases between the germline ends. The CDR3 region has the DNA TGCGCCAGCAGCCAAGGGATCGGAGCGGGGCCCCAGCATTTT. As protein: CASSQGIGAGPQHF.

The V call is TRBV6-5, the J call TRBJ2-7; D may be TRBD1 (5 bases). Trimming left V 2 bases short and J 3 bases short, with 17 bases between. This CDR3 comprises 16 residues. Germline V gene sequence: CDR1 MNHEY, CDR2 SVGAGI. The DNA of the CDR3 is TGTGCCAGCAGTTACGGGCAGGCCTTTAGGGGCTACGAGCAGTACTTC. Amino acid sequence: CASSYGQAFRGYEQYF.